A selection of T cell receptor beta chains follows, all from one sample in a study of graft-versus-host responses after intestinal transplantation. The assay was immunoSEQ multiplex PCR, and TCRdb's table has in-frame clones only and misses some. This table holds about 29,000 clones, about four fifths found once. The sample here was ileum tissue, taken 98 days after intestinal transplantation. The source is a human patient who received an intestinal transplant, so some T cells may come from the graft donor. The conserved cysteine and the conserved F or W are not part of the CDR3 here. Size is stated for part of the rows, as once, few or many counts, or as a class when the clone is expanded.

J gene: TRBJ2-7
V gene: TRBV10-2
clone size: .
CDR3 protein: ASKIGYEQY

J gene: TRBJ2-7
V gene: TRBV2
clone size: .
CDR3 protein: ASLNRLSTYEQY

J gene: TRBJ2-7
V gene: TRBV28
clone size: few
CDR3 protein: ASSAAQGKGSYEQY

J gene: TRBJ1-5
V gene: TRBV2
clone size: .
CDR3 protein: ASSEALLWDGNQPQH

J gene: TRBJ2-7
V gene: TRBV28
clone size: few
CDR3 protein: ASSQFQGFGSYEQY

J gene: TRBJ1-4
V gene: TRBV5-1
clone size: .
CDR3 protein: ASRKGAEEKLF

J gene: TRBJ1-6
V gene: TRBV27
clone size: .
CDR3 protein: ASSLSGKGNSPLH

J gene: TRBJ1-1
V gene: TRBV2
clone size: .
CDR3 protein: ASRGLTEAF

J gene: TRBJ1-5
V gene: TRBV28
clone size: .
CDR3 protein: ASSWAGGNQPQH

J gene: TRBJ2-7
V gene: TRBV25-1
clone size: .
CDR3 protein: ASSECPNRGLNEQY

J gene: TRBJ2-3
V gene: TRBV7-3
clone size: .
CDR3 protein: ASSPLNRATDTQY

J gene: TRBJ2-7
V gene: TRBV5-1
clone size: .
CDR3 protein: ASSFRDGTYEQY

J gene: TRBJ2-1
V gene: TRBV7-9
clone size: .
CDR3 protein: ASSLLGGGVQTYNEQF

J gene: TRBJ2-1
V gene: TRBV4-1
clone size: .
CDR3 protein: ASSQPKAGYNEQF

J gene: TRBJ1-5
V gene: TRBV21-1
clone size: .
CDR3 protein: ASSKSGNQPQH

J gene: TRBJ1-2
V gene: TRBV4-2
clone size: .
CDR3 protein: ASSWPPGIDGYT

J gene: TRBJ1-1
V gene: TRBV30
clone size: .
CDR3 protein: AWSVRGITEAF

J gene: TRBJ2-4
V gene: TRBV15
clone size: .
CDR3 protein: ATSRTDRVAIQY

J gene: TRBJ2-3
V gene: TRBV4-1
clone size: .
CDR3 protein: ASSQGVRADTQY

J gene: TRBJ2-7
V gene: TRBV19
clone size: few
CDR3 protein: ASSISTGVAYEQY

J gene: TRBJ1-1
V gene: TRBV4-2
clone size: .
CDR3 protein: ASSPSEWNTEAF

J gene: TRBJ2-5
V gene: TRBV16
clone size: few
CDR3 protein: ASSQSRGGPETQY

J gene: TRBJ1-2
V gene: TRBV7-9
clone size: few
CDR3 protein: ASSPSGGKDGYT

J gene: TRBJ2-4
V gene: TRBV11-1
clone size: .
CDR3 protein: ASSPGQSSNIQY

J gene: TRBJ1-2
V gene: TRBV7-8
clone size: .
CDR3 protein: ASSLTSNYGYT

J gene: TRBJ2-7
V gene: TRBV9
clone size: few
CDR3 protein: ASSPGGTGGYEQY

J gene: TRBJ2-3
V gene: TRBV7-2
clone size: .
CDR3 protein: ASSYLGSGDTQY

J gene: TRBJ1-5
V gene: TRBV29-1
clone size: .
CDR3 protein: SAMGQGSGQPQH

J gene: TRBJ2-7
V gene: TRBV2
clone size: .
CDR3 protein: ASSEETGQGNEQY

J gene: TRBJ2-2
V gene: TRBV27
clone size: .
CDR3 protein: ASSFVVSGGSGELF

J gene: TRBJ1-6
V gene: TRBV6-1
clone size: few
CDR3 protein: ASSDGRGAHNSPLH

J gene: TRBJ2-3
V gene: TRBV30
clone size: .
CDR3 protein: AWSLSGSTDTQY

J gene: TRBJ1-2
V gene: TRBV19
clone size: medium-sized
CDR3 protein: ASSSQSGTEPYGYT

J gene: TRBJ1-4
V gene: TRBV6-6
clone size: few
CDR3 protein: ASSSRDRVEEKLF

J gene: TRBJ2-7
V gene: TRBV7-9
clone size: .
CDR3 protein: ASSPRTFGGQVIYEQY

J gene: TRBJ2-1
V gene: TRBV19
clone size: .
CDR3 protein: ASSERGGGFVDEQF

J gene: TRBJ2-1
V gene: TRBV6-5
clone size: .
CDR3 protein: ASSLGGVSYNEQF

J gene: TRBJ2-5
V gene: TRBV7-7
clone size: .
CDR3 protein: ASSLGGGETQY

J gene: TRBJ1-2
V gene: TRBV27
clone size: .
CDR3 protein: ASSLRVNYGYT

J gene: TRBJ1-3
V gene: TRBV5-6
clone size: few
CDR3 protein: ASSFGGNTIY

J gene: TRBJ1-3
V gene: TRBV19
clone size: .
CDR3 protein: ASSISQGISGNTIY

J gene: TRBJ1-2
V gene: TRBV4-1
clone size: .
CDR3 protein: ASSQDEENLYGYT

J gene: TRBJ2-5
V gene: TRBV4-1
clone size: medium-sized
CDR3 protein: ASSQDRRAGLLETQY

J gene: TRBJ2-3
V gene: TRBV29-1
clone size: few
CDR3 protein: SVEVARSSTDTQY

J gene: TRBJ1-1
V gene: TRBV15
clone size: .
CDR3 protein: ATSRDIATGVNPEAF

J gene: TRBJ2-1
V gene: TRBV6-5
clone size: .
CDR3 protein: ASSYYRGYNEQF

J gene: TRBJ1-1
V gene: TRBV5-6
clone size: .
CDR3 protein: ASSLVGYTEAF

J gene: TRBJ2-1
V gene: TRBV28
clone size: few
CDR3 protein: ASSHGQSLYNEQF